Listed below are T cell receptor beta chains from one sample, sequenced in a study of cytomegalovirus exposure and HLA in healthy donors. Repertoires were generated with immunoSEQ multiplex PCR, while TCRdb's copy carries only in-frame clones and drops some. The sample includes some 180,000 clones, roughly an eighth of them seen just once. Sequenced material: PBMCs. All receptors come from a middle-aged man in good health and CMV-seropositive. Both conserved end residues are part of each CDR3.

CDR3: CASSPLAGAINEQFF
V: TRBV7-6
J: TRBJ2-1

CDR3: CASSQDATGIYNEQFF
V: TRBV4-1
J: TRBJ2-1

CDR3: CAWTWTSSGANVLTF
V: TRBV30
J: TRBJ2-6

CDR3: CAWSVLGPRETQYF
V: TRBV30
J: TRBJ2-5

CDR3: CSVEDPSGGYGYTF
V: TRBV29-1
J: TRBJ1-2

CDR3: CSAGGVAGSSTGELFF
V: TRBV29-1
J: TRBJ2-2

CDR3: CASTLGQGRGEAFF
V: TRBV5-4
J: TRBJ1-1

CDR3: CASSARESSGNTIYF
V: TRBV6-1
J: TRBJ1-3

CDR3: CASSYSPTAEAQHF
V: TRBV6-5
J: TRBJ1-5

CDR3: CASYTGGSRTEAFF
V: TRBV27
J: TRBJ1-1

CDR3: CASRSPPRGRDNQPQHF
V: TRBV12-2
J: TRBJ1-5

CDR3: CAWSVNRGLGYTF
V: TRBV30
J: TRBJ1-2

CDR3: CASSFTPSSGELFF
V: TRBV7-2
J: TRBJ2-2

CDR3: CASSDFGGTEREQYF
V: TRBV25-1
J: TRBJ2-7

CDR3: CASSSDPRTSGGSGELFF
V: TRBV7-2
J: TRBJ2-2

CDR3: CASSPGTSDIQYF
V: TRBV4-1
J: TRBJ2-4

CDR3: CASSPRGQGLRGYTF
V: TRBV19
J: TRBJ1-2

CDR3: CASSPDRRHETQYF
V: TRBV5-4
J: TRBJ2-5

CDR3: CASSELWGDYGYTF
V: TRBV25-1
J: TRBJ1-2

CDR3: CASSPRTGGIGTEAFF
V: TRBV5-4
J: TRBJ1-1

CDR3: CAISPRGTGDGYTF
V: TRBV18
J: TRBJ1-2

CDR3: CASSADSQGNQPQHF
V: TRBV9
J: TRBJ1-5

CDR3: CASSLFGASYEQYF
V: TRBV7-2
J: NA

CDR3: CASSSPEETGELFF
V: TRBV11-3
J: TRBJ2-2

CDR3: CASSSYQGVINIQYF
V: TRBV11-3
J: TRBJ2-4

CDR3: CASSPSPGTNTGELFF
V: TRBV9
J: TRBJ2-2

CDR3: CASSSLAEETQYF
V: TRBV7-7
J: TRBJ2-5

CDR3: CASTRTGTNYGYTF
V: TRBV6-1
J: TRBJ1-2